The 12 T cell receptor beta chains below were found in one sample sequenced in a study of blood T cell repertoires in COVID-19. TCRdb's table, derived via immunoSEQ multiplex PCR, lists solely in-frame clones and lacks some. Among tens of thousands of clones listed, about nine tenths were seen once. Sequencing used peripheral blood. All receptors come from a human donor in a cohort sampled during active COVID-19.

This clone was recorded only once. The rearrangement joins TRBV19 to TRBJ2-5, with TRBD1 identical over 9 bases. V lost 7 bases to trimming and J lost 1 base; unmatched junction nucleotides: 4. This CDR3 region has 14 residues. The germline V gene encodes CDR1 LNHDA and CDR2 SQIVND (reference sequence). The chain's CDR3 is CASKLTGGQETQYF. For the CDR3, the DNA is TGTGCCAGTAAATTGACAGGGGGCCAAGAGACCCAGTACTTC.

CDR3 sequence reads: CATNRTGEFNYGYTF. The CDR3 bases are TGTGCCACGAATCGGACAGGTGAATTTAACTATGGCTACACCTTC. The chain combines TRBV7-9 with TRBJ1-2; 7 positions match TRBD1. Trimming took 10 bases from V and 1 from J; bases not matched to a gene: 12. Germline CDR1 reads SEHNR; CDR2 reads FQNEAQ (reference sequence). The CDR3 totals 15 residues.

The rearrangement links TRBV11-2 to TRBJ2-2, with 7 bases matching TRBD1. Unmatched junction bases numbered 13, after V lost 6 bases and J lost 3 bases. CDR3 size: 17 residues. Germline values: CDR1 SGHAT, CDR2 FQNNGV. The CDR3 protein is CASSSFVGTDDTGELFF. In DNA, the CDR3 is TGTGCCAGCAGTTCATTTGTCGGGACAGACGACACCGGGGAGCTGTTTTTT.

The rearrangement uses TRBV27 and TRBJ2-3, with 14 bases identical to TRBD2. The junction had 7 bases not matched to a gene; V was cut back by 6 bases and J by 5 bases. The CDR3 is 16 amino acids. From germline, CDR1 is MNHEY and CDR2 SMNVEV (reference sequence). CDR3 residues: CASSPVGLAGVDTQYF. The CDR3 nucleotides are TGTGCCAGCAGCCCCGTGGGACTAGCGGGAGTAGATACGCAGTATTTT.

CDR3 sequence (DNA): TGCGCCAGCAACGGCGGGATTAATGAGCAGTTCTTC. It codes for CASNGGINEQFF. The V call is TRBV5-1, the J call TRBJ2-1, with D possibly being TRBD2 (6 bases). V dropped 6 bases and J dropped 7 bases, with 11 bases sitting between them. The germline gives CDR1 SGHRS, CDR2 YFSETQ. This CDR3 has 12 amino acids.

The chain joins TRBV7-9 to TRBJ1-4, with D possibly being TRBD1 (6 bases). V gave up 6 bases and J gave up 0 bases, with 17 bases separating them. CDR3 size: 17 residues. Per germline, CDR1 SEHNR and CDR2 FQNEAQ (reference sequence). The CDR3: CASRPIGGPATNEKLFF. CDR3 DNA sequence: TGTGCCAGCAGGCCCATCGGGGGGCCGGCAACTAATGAAAAACTGTTTTTT. The variable domain in full, completed from reference TRBV7-9 and TRBJ1-4, reads DTGVSQNPRHKITKRGQNVTFRCDPISEHNRLYWYRQTLGQGPEFLTYFQNEAQLEKSRLLSDRFSAERPKGSFSTLEIQRTEQGDSAMYLCASRPIGGPATNEKLFFGSGTQLSVL.

This clone was found once. The V call is TRBV27, the J call TRBJ2-1; weak D call: TRBD2 (6 bases). This CDR3 comprises 19 residues. V lost 5 bases and J lost 0, with 23 bases in between. Germline V gene lookup returns CDR1 MNHEY and CDR2 SMNVEV (reference sequence). The DNA of the CDR3 is TGTGCCAGCAGTCTTAAACCCGGCGGGGTGGTAAGCTCCTACAATGAGCAGTTCTTC. Translation: CASSLKPGGVVSSYNEQFF.

This chain uses TRBV5-1 with TRBJ1-4; unclear D gene. V gave up 1 base and J gave up 5 bases, with 12 bases separating them. The CDR3 contains 15 residues. Germline loops: CDR1 SGHRS, CDR2 YFSETQ. The CDR3 region is CASSLFSGPNEKLFF. DNA for the CDR3: TGCGCCAGCAGCTTGTTTTCTGGGCCCAATGAAAAACTGTTTTTT.

The chain links TRBV29-1 to TRBJ2-1, with 9 bases matching TRBD2. From germline, CDR1 is SQVTM and CDR2 ANQGSEA. V shed 7 bases, J shed 12 bases, and the junction held 13 bases outside the gene matches. The CDR3 has 13 amino acids. The CDR3 sequence: CSAGMIAGAAQFF. The CDR3 region has the DNA TGCAGCGCAGGCATGATAGCGGGAGCTGCGCAGTTCTTC.

The gene calls are TRBV19 and TRBJ2-1; 7 bases fit TRBD1. Germline trimming cut 7 bases from V and 0 bases from J; bases unmatched to any gene: 12. Looked up from germline, CDR1 is LNHDA and CDR2 is SQIVND (reference sequence). The CDR3 is 17 amino acids. DNA of the CDR3: TGTGCCAGTACCGCACAGAGGGGACAGAGCTCCTACAATGAGCAGTTCTTC. Protein: CASTAQRGQSSYNEQFF.

The rearrangement joins TRBV5-1 to TRBJ2-7; 9 bases agree with TRBD1. Germline V CDR1 and CDR2: SGHRS, YFSETQ. J gave up 3 bases and V 4 bases, and 8 bases lay outside the gene matches. This CDR3 comprises 15 residues. The DNA for the CDR3 is TGCGCCAGCAGCCCCGGGACAGGGATTTTCTACGAGCAGTACTTC. Its translation: CASSPGTGIFYEQYF.

This rearrangement joins TRBV5-5 to TRBJ2-2; D is uncertain. Trimming removed 7 bases at V and 4 bases at J, with 14 bases between. There are 14 residues in the CDR3. Germline loops: CDR1 SGHKS, CDR2 YYEKEE (reference sequence). In DNA form, the CDR3 reads TGTGCCAGCTCTCTGGAGTACGGCACCGGGGAGCTGTTTTTT. Amino acids: CASSLEYGTGELFF.